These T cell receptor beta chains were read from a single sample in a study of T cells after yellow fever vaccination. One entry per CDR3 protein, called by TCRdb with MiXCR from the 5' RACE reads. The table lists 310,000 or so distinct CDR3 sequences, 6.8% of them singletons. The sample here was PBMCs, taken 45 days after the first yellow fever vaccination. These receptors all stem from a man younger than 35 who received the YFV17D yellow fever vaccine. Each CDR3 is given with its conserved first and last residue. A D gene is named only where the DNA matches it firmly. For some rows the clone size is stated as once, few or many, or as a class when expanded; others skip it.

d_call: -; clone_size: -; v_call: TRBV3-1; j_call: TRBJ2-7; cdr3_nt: TGTGCCAGCAGCCAATACAGGAGAAGTTACGAGCAGTACTTC; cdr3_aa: CASSQYRRSYEQYF
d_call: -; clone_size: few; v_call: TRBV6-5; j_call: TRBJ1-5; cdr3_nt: TGTGCCAGCAGTTACAGGGGACGGGAGCCCCAGCATTTT; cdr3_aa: CASSYRGREPQHF
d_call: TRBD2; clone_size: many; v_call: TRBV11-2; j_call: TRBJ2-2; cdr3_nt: TGTGCCAGCAGAACCGAGACCCTAGCGGGGGGGTTCACCGGGGAGCTGTTTTTT; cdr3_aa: CASRTETLAGGFTGELFF
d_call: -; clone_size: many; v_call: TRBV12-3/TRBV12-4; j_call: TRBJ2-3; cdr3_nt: TGTGCCAGCAGCTTACCCGGGGAGAGCACAGATACGCAGTATTTT; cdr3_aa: CASSLPGESTDTQYF
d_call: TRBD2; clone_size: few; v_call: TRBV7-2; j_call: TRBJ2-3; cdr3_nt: TGTGCCAGCAGCATCAGCCTTCTCGGGGGGACCACAGATACGCAGTATTTT; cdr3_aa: CASSISLLGGTTDTQYF
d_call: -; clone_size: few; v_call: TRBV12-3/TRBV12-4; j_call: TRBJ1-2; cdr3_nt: TGTGCCAGCAGCCCGGGGCTCCCTCGAGGCTACACCTTC; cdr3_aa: CASSPGLPRGYTF
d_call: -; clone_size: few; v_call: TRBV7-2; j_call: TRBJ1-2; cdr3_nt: TGTGCCAGCAGCTCAGGAACAGGGCACTATGGCTACACCTTC; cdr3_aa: CASSSGTGHYGYTF
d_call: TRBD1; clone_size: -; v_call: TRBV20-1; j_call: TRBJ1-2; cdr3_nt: TGCAGTGCTAGAGAAGGGGACAGGCAACCGGACTATGGCTACACCTTC; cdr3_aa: CSAREGDRQPDYGYTF
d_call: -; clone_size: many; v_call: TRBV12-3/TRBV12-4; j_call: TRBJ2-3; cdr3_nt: TGTGCCAGCAGCCGACGACAGCTCACAGATACGCAGTATTTT; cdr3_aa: CASSRRQLTDTQYF
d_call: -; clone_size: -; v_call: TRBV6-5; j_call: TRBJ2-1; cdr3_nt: TGTGCCAGCAGTTACTGGGGGGTGGGCAATGAGCAGTTCTTC; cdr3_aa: CASSYWGVGNEQFF
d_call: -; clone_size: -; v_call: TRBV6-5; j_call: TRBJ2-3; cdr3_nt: TGTGCCAGCAGTTACTCTCCAGGGACTAGCACAGATACGCAGTATTTT; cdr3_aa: CASSYSPGTSTDTQYF
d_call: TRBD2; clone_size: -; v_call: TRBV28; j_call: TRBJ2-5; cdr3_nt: TGTGCCAGCAGCGACGCCCTAGCGGGGTCTGAGACCCAGTACTTC; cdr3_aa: CASSDALAGSETQYF
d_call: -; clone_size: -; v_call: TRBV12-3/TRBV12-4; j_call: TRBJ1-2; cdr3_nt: TGTGCCAGCAGTTTGCAGGGATTCTATGGCTACACCTTC; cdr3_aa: CASSLQGFYGYTF
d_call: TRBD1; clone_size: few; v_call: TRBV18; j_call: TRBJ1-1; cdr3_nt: TGTGCCAGCTCACGATACACAGGGGGCGCAGAAACTGAAGCTTTCTTT; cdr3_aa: CASSRYTGGAETEAFF
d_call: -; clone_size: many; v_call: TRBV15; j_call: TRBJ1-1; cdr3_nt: TGTGCCACCAGCAGAGAAGCCGGGACGGCCATGAACACTGAAGCTTTCTTT; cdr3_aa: CATSREAGTAMNTEAFF
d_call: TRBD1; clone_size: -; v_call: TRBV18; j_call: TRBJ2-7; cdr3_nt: TGTGCCAGCTCAAGGGACAGGGGTGTTTTTTACGAGCAGTACTTC; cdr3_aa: CASSRDRGVFYEQYF
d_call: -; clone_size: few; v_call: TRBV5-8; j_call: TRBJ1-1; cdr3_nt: TGTGCCAGCAGCTACCTCAGGGGCTGGAACACTGAAGCTTTCTTT; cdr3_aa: CASSYLRGWNTEAFF
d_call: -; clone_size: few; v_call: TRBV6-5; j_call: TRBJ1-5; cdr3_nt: TGTGCCAGCAGTTACGGTCAGGGGAGTCAGCCCCAGCATTTT; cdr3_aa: CASSYGQGSQPQHF
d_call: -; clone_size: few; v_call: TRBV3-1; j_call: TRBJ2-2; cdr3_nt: TGTGCCTCCCGTCCCCCTCACGGGGAGCTGTTTTTT; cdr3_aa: CASRPPHGELFF
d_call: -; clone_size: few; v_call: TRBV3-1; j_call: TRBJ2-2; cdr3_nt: TGTGCCAGCAGCCAAGGGAGGACGGGCACCGGGGAGCTGTTTTTT; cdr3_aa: CASSQGRTGTGELFF
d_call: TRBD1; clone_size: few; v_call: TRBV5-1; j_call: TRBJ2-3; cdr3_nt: TGCGCCAGCAGCTTGGACAGGGGGAAGGATACGCAGTATTTT; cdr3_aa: CASSLDRGKDTQYF
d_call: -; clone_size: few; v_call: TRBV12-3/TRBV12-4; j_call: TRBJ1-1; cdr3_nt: TGTGCCAGCAGTTTAGCGCGGGTAACTGAAGCTTTCTTT; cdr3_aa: CASSLARVTEAFF
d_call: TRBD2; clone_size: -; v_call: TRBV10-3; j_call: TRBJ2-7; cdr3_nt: TGTGCCATCAATCCTAGCGGGGGCTACGAGCAGTACTTC; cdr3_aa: CAINPSGGYEQYF
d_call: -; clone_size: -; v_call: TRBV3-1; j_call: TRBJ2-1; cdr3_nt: TGTGCCAGCAGCCAACCGGGTATCTCCTACAATGAGCAGTTCTTC; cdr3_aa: CASSQPGISYNEQFF
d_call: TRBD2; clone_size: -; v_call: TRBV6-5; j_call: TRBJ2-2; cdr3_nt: TGTGCCAGCAGTTTCGCTAGCGGGGGGGGAGGCGGGGAGCTGTTTTTT; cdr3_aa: CASSFASGGGGGELFF
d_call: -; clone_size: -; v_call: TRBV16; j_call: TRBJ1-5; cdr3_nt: TGTGCCAGCAGCCAATCTTCAGGTGGCAATCAGCCCCAGCATTTT; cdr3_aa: CASSQSSGGNQPQHF
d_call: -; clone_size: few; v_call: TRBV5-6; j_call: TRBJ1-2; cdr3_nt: TGTGCCAGCAGCTTGGGGCTGTATGGCTACACCTTC; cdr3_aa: CASSLGLYGYTF
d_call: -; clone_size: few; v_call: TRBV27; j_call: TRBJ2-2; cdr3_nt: TGTGCCAGCACCCTGGGGTTGCCCGGGGAGCTGTTTTTT; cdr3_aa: CASTLGLPGELFF
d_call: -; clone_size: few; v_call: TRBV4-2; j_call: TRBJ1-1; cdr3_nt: TGTGCCAGCAGCCAAGATCGGGGGAACACTGAAGCTTTCTTT; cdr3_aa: CASSQDRGNTEAFF
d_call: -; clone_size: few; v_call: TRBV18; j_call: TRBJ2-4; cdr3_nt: TGTGCCAGCTCATCTAGACAGGGAGGAAACATTCAGTACTTC; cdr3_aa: CASSSRQGGNIQYF
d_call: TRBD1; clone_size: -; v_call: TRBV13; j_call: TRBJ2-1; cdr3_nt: TGTGCCAGCAGCCTTCGACAGGGGCCCTCCTACAATGAGCAGTTCTTC; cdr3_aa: CASSLRQGPSYNEQFF
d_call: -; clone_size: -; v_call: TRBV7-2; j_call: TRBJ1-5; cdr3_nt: TGTGCCAGCAGCGCAAGCCACCTGGAGGGCAATCAGCCCCAGCATTTT; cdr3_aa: CASSASHLEGNQPQHF
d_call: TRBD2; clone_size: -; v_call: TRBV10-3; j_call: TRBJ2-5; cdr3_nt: TGTGCCATCAGTGAACGGAGGCTAGCGGCGGGAGGAGAGACCCAGTACTTC; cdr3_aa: CAISERRLAAGGETQYF
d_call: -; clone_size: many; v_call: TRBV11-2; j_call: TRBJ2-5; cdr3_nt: TGTGCCAGCAGCCCGGGGGCCTTTTCCGGTTGGTACCAAGAGACCCAGTACTTC; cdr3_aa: CASSPGAFSGWYQETQYF
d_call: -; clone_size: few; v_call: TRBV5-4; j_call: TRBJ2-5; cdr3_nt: TGTGCCAGCAGCTTGGGCAGGGGGACCCAGTACTTC; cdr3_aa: CASSLGRGTQYF
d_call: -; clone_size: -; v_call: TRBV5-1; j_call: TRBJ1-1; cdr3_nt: TGCGCCAGCAGCCCCGCAGGGATCCCTGAAGCTTTCTTT; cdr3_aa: CASSPAGIPEAFF
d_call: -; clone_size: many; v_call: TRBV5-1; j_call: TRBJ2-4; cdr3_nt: TGCGCCAGCAGCTTGGGGGGGACGGACATTCAGTACTTC; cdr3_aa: CASSLGGTDIQYF
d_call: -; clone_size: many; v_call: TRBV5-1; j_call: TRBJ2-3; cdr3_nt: TGCGCCAGCACCCTAAGGGAGGCAGGCGATACGCAGTATTTT; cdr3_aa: CASTLREAGDTQYF
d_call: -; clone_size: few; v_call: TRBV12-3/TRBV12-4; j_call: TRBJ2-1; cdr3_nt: TGTGCCAGCAGTCCAAACTGGGGGGAGCAGTTCTTC; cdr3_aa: CASSPNWGEQFF
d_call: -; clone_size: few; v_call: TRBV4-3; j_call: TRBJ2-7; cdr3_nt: TGCGCCAGCAGCCAAGAGACGTGGGGGGAGCAGTACTTC; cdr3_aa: CASSQETWGEQYF